The 24 T cell receptor beta chains presented below share a single source sample, sequenced in a study of T cell changes during pregnancy in multiple sclerosis. Only in-frame clones appear in the TCRdb table, and some are missing; sequencing was by immunoSEQ multiplex PCR. In the table there are 40,000 or so clones, around 93% of which are singletons. The starting material was CD4+ T cells from peripheral blood mononuclear cells, obtained in the third trimester of pregnancy. The receptors here all came from a female donor in good health, enrolled as a control in a pregnancy study.

This rearrangement joins TRBV14 to TRBJ2-7; D is possibly TRBD2 (5 bases). V was cut by 0 bases and J by 7 bases, with 13 bases left in between. The CDR3 extends over 14 amino acids. The germline CDR1 and CDR2 sequences are SGHDN and FVKESK. This CDR3 is CASSQDNGVTEQYF. The CDR3 region has the DNA TGTGCCAGCAGCCAAGATAACGGGGTGACGGAGCAGTACTTC.

Only a few counts were recorded for this clone. V and J are TRBV7-9 and TRBJ2-1, with 7 bases identical to TRBD1. CDR3 length: 14 residues. J lost 9 bases, V lost 5 bases, and 10 bases had no gene match. The germline V gene encodes CDR1 SEHNR and CDR2 FQNEAQ (reference sequence). The CDR3 DNA follows: TGTGCCAGCAGCACGGGACAGCCCCAAGTTGAGCAGTTCTTC. This gives the protein CASSTGQPQVEQFF. The complete variable domain, with remaining parts taken from reference TRBV7-9 and TRBJ2-1, reads DTGVSQNPRHKITKRGQNVTFRCDPISEHNRLYWYRQTLGQGPEFLTYFQNEAQLEKSRLLSDRFSAERPKGSFSTLEIQRTEQGDSAMYLCASSTGQPQVEQFFGPGTRLTVL.

The chain recombines TRBV19 with TRBJ1-1, with D possibly matching TRBD1 (5 bases). The CDR3 runs 13 residues. In germline, CDR1 is LNHDA, CDR2 SQIVND (reference sequence). With 7 bases removed from V and 3 bases from J, the gap between germline ends came to 12 bases. CDR3 nucleotide sequence: TGTGCCAGTAACTGGGGCGCGGACACTGAAGCTTTCTTT. This codes for CASNWGADTEAFF.

The chain carries TRBV30 and TRBJ1-1; unclear D gene. This CDR3 comprises 13 residues. V was trimmed by 4 bases and J by 2 bases, leaving 11 bases between them. Germline CDR1 is GTSNPN and CDR2 is SVGIG (reference sequence). CDR3 nucleotide sequence: TGTGCCTGGAATGTCGAGGCCAACACTGAAGCTTTCTTT. Its translation is CAWNVEANTEAFF.

V and J are TRBV30 and TRBJ1-5; D gene uncertain. The CDR3 is 13 amino acids. V was clipped by 5 bases and J by 1 base, with 9 bases between them. Germline assignment: CDR1 GTSNPN and CDR2 SVGIG (reference sequence). For the CDR3, the DNA is TGTGCCTGGGGCCCTTCAAGCAATCAGCCCCAGCATTTT. This gives the protein CAWGPSSNQPQHF.

The genes are TRBV29-1 and TRBJ2-1; D possibly corresponds to TRBD2 (5 bases). The CDR3 runs 14 residues. Looked up from germline, CDR1 is SQVTM and CDR2 is ANQGSEA. V was shortened by 4 bases and J by 4 bases, with 14 bases between the two germline ends. The CDR3 nucleotides are TGCAGCGTTGGTTCAGCGGAGAGTTACAATGAGCAGTTCTTC. Translation gives CSVGSAESYNEQFF.

The chain couples TRBV7-2 to TRBJ1-1, with D perhaps matching TRBD1 (6 bases). From germline, CDR1 is SGHTA and CDR2 FQGNSA. This CDR3 has 17 residues. V lost 5 bases and J lost 0, with 19 bases in between. The CDR3 reads CASSPRVLGAVNTEAFF. The CDR3 DNA follows: TGTGCCAGCAGCCCCCGTGTGTTGGGGGCCGTGAACACTGAAGCTTTCTTT.

The J gene is TRBJ1-2, the V gene TRBV14; 11 bases are shared with TRBD1. The germline V gene has CDR1 SGHDN and CDR2 FVKESK. J lost 3 bases, V lost 6 bases, and 3 bases had no gene match. The CDR3 runs 14 residues. This chain's CDR3 is CASSRTGGHYGYTF. The CDR3 DNA sequence: TGTGCCAGCAGTCGGACAGGGGGCCACTATGGCTACACCTTC.

The gene calls are TRBV11-1 and TRBJ2-3; 14 nucleotides match TRBD2. Germline CDR1 reads SGHAT; CDR2 reads FQDESV (reference sequence). The CDR3 is made up of 16 amino acids. V was clipped by 4 bases and J by 3 bases; unmatched bases: 3. CDR3 protein: CASSSGLAGETDTQYF. In nucleotides, the CDR3 is TGTGCCAGCAGCTCGGGACTAGCGGGGGAAACAGATACGCAGTATTTT.

This chain connects TRBV6-5 to TRBJ1-1; D gene unclear. CDR3 length: 16 amino acids. Trimming cost V 3 bases and J 0 bases, with 14 bases left between them. The germline CDR1 and CDR2 sequences are MNHEY and SVGAGI. Here the CDR3 reads CASSYATSIMNTEAFF. The CDR3 DNA reads as TGTGCCAGCAGTTATGCGACAAGTATCATGAACACTGAAGCTTTCTTT.

The gene calls are TRBV2 and TRBJ1-5; D ambiguous. Germline CDR1 SNHLY, CDR2 FYNNEI. Trimming removed 8 bases at V and 0 bases at J, with 11 bases between. This CDR3 is built from 14 residues. The CDR3 reads CASGPEASNQPQHF. CDR3 sequence (DNA): TGTGCCAGCGGACCGGAGGCTAGCAATCAGCCCCAGCATTTT. The entire variable domain, with the rest obtained from reference TRBV2 and TRBJ1-5, is as follows: EPEVTQTPSHQVTQMGQEVILRCVPISNHLYFYWYRQILGQKVEFLVSFYNNEISEKSEIFDDQFSVERPDGSNFTLKIRSTKLEDSAMYFCASGPEASNQPQHFGDGTRLSIL.

The genes are TRBV4-2 and TRBJ2-3; 9 nucleotides align to TRBD2. V was pared by 0 bases and J by 5 bases, with 6 bases of the junction left unmatched. The CDR3 loop spans 16 amino acids. Per the germline V gene, CDR1 is LGHNA and CDR2 is YNFKEQ. The CDR3 region is CASSQDGGGAGDTQYF. The DNA for the CDR3 is TGTGCCAGCAGCCAAGATGGCGGGGGGGCGGGAGATACGCAGTATTTT.

The CDR3 region has the DNA TGTGCCAGCAGCGTACAGGATACGCAGTATTTT. This gives the protein CASSVQDTQYF. The rearrangement uses TRBV7-2 and TRBJ2-3; no clear D. The germline CDR1 and CDR2 sequences are SGHTA and FQGNSA. The ends were cut back, 5 bases at V and 6 bases at J, with 6 bases in the middle. The CDR3 loop spans 11 amino acids.

This chain connects TRBV4-2 to TRBJ2-1, with TRBD2 matching 9 bases. V trimming: 3 bases; J trimming: 5 bases; junction bases outside the gene matches: 11. The CDR3 contains 17 residues. Germline assignment: CDR1 LGHNA and CDR2 YNFKEQ. For the CDR3, the DNA is TGTGCCAGCAGCCACCCGGCAGGGCGGGGGGGTCACAATGAGCAGTTCTTC. This sequence encodes CASSHPAGRGGHNEQFF.

The rearrangement joins TRBV19 to TRBJ1-5; D possibly corresponds to TRBD1 (5 bases). CDR1 and CDR2 from the germline V gene are LNHDA and SQIVND (reference sequence). There are 15 residues in the CDR3. The V end lost 5 bases, the J end lost 4 bases, and 15 bases lay between the germline ends. DNA of the CDR3: TGTGCCAGTAGTCCCCAGGGCTTGGGGAATCAGCCCCAGCATTTT. Translated: CASSPQGLGNQPQHF.

The CDR3 spells CASSEGQGAQPQHF. Written as DNA, the CDR3 is TGTGCCAGCAGTGAAGGACAGGGGGCTCAGCCCCAGCATTTT. This chain joins TRBV2 and TRBJ1-5; 10 bases line up with TRBD1. The CDR3 loop spans 14 amino acids. Germline CDR1 SNHLY, CDR2 FYNNEI. The V segment lost 1 base and the J segment 6 bases; nucleotides outside the gene matches: 0.

This chain joins TRBV7-3 and TRBJ1-5; weak D call: TRBD1 (5 bases). Germline V CDR1 and CDR2: SGHTA, FQGTGA. V was shortened by 5 bases and J by 6 bases, with 11 bases between the two germline ends. This CDR3 region has 13 residues. CDR3 protein: CASSTTVAQPQHF. CDR3 coding DNA: TGTGCCAGCAGCACGACAGTAGCTCAGCCCCAGCATTTT. Based on the CDR3 plus reference TRBV7-3 and TRBJ1-5, the full variable domain is GAGVSQTPSNKVTEKGKYVELRCDPISGHTALYWYRQSLGQGPEFLIYFQGTGAADDSGLPNDRFFAVRPEGSVSTLKIQRTERGDSAVYLCASSTTVAQPQHFGDGTRLSIL.

DNA of the CDR3: TGTGCCAGCAGCTTAAGAGAGGGGGGGTCTAGCGGGATGTTCTACGAGCAGTACTTC. Amino acids: CASSLREGGSSGMFYEQYF. V gene TRBV7-9 combines with J gene TRBJ2-7, with 9 bases lining up with TRBD2. After removal of 2 bases from V and 3 bases from J, the junction contained 17 bases not matched to a gene. CDR1 and CDR2 (germline): SEHNR, FQNEAQ (reference sequence). CDR3 length: 19 residues. Full variable domain (remainder filled in from reference TRBV7-9 and TRBJ2-7): DTGVSQNPRHKITKRGQNVTFRCDPISEHNRLYWYRQTLGQGPEFLTYFQNEAQLEKSRLLSDRFSAERPKGSFSTLEIQRTEQGDSAMYLCASSLREGGSSGMFYEQYFGPGTRLTVT.

The chain's CDR3 is CASSTTSGGSTDTQYF. The DNA of the CDR3 is TGCGCCAGCAGCACTACTAGCGGGGGTTCCACAGATACGCAGTATTTT. The rearrangement links TRBV4-1 to TRBJ2-3, with TRBD2 identical over 11 bases. The ends lost 5 bases at V and 2 bases at J; junction bases unmatched: 6. The CDR3 has 16 amino acids. Germline-derived CDR1 and CDR2 are MGHRA and YSYEKL.

The CDR3 is CASSLGVPGHRQETQYF. DNA of the CDR3: TGTGCCAGCAGCTTAGGGGTTCCGGGACACCGGCAAGAGACCCAGTACTTC. V usage is TRBV7-2 and J usage is TRBJ2-5, with a weak D call TRBD1 (6 bases). Trimming removed 1 base at V and 2 bases at J, with 17 bases between. Germline V gene lookup returns CDR1 SGHTA and CDR2 FQGNSA. The CDR3 has 17 amino acids.

This clone was seen a handful of times. This chain uses TRBV7-2 with TRBJ2-1; the match to TRBD1 covers 9 bases. The V gene's germline CDR1 is SGHTA and CDR2 FQGNSA. The ends lost 5 bases at V and 7 bases at J; junction bases unmatched: 6. The CDR3 has 14 amino acids. CDR3 loop: CASSHTGTGNEQFF. As DNA, the CDR3 is TGTGCCAGCAGCCACACCGGGACAGGGAATGAGCAGTTCTTC.

The chain couples TRBV5-1 to TRBJ1-1, with D uncertain. V lost 2 bases and J lost 6, with 17 bases in between. The CDR3 has 15 amino acids. CDR1 is SGHRS and CDR2 is YFSETQ in the germline V gene. The CDR3: CASSFREQEMAEAFF. As DNA, the CDR3 is TGCGCCAGCAGCTTCCGGGAGCAGGAAATGGCTGAAGCTTTCTTT.

The chain recombines TRBV25-1 with TRBJ2-3; TRBD2 agrees at 7 bases. The CDR3 covers 14 residues. Germline CDR1 reads MGHDK; CDR2 reads SYGVNS. V dropped 1 base and J dropped 4; count of bases not matched to a gene: 2. CDR3 sequence (DNA): TGTGCCAGCAGTGAATGGGGGGGGGCAGATACGCAGTATTTT. Translated, it gives CASSEWGGADTQYF.

The rearrangement uses TRBV28 and TRBJ2-4, with TRBD1 identical over 9 bases. The V gene end was trimmed by 5 bases and the J gene end by 8 bases; junction bases not matched to a gene: 10. CDR3 length: 15 residues. The V gene's germline CDR1 is MDHEN and CDR2 SYDVKM. CDR3 region: CASSGGGTGGDIQYF. In DNA form, the CDR3 reads TGTGCCAGCAGTGGGGGGGGTACAGGGGGCGACATTCAGTACTTC.